Listed here are 28 T cell receptor beta chains from one sample, sequenced in a study of technical replicates of blood from a few donors. Clones were sequenced by immunoSEQ multiplex PCR, and TCRdb holds only the in-frame ones, with some missing. The sample lists some 11,000 clones, around 96% occurring once. Sequencing was performed on PBMCs. The receptors were gathered from a human donor in good health.

The chain has TRBV5-1 and TRBJ2-1; a possible D gene is TRBD2 (6 bases). Germline V gene sequence: CDR1 SGHRS, CDR2 YFSETQ. Trimming stripped 4 bases from V and 2 bases from J, with 16 bases between. The CDR3 contains 16 residues. The CDR3 here is CASSPETTRTYNEQFF. The CDR3 bases are TGCGCCAGCAGCCCTGAAACGACTAGGACCTACAATGAGCAGTTCTTC.

The V and J genes are TRBV5-1 and TRBJ1-2; D call uncertain. The CDR3 has 16 residues. The germline CDR1 and CDR2 sequences are SGHRS and YFSETQ. V was cut by 0 bases and J by 0 bases, with 12 bases left in between. The CDR3 DNA sequence: TGCGCCAGCAGCTTGGCTGTCGCTACGACTAACTATGGCTACACCTTC. It encodes CASSLAVATTNYGYTF.

This chain joins TRBV2 and TRBJ2-5, with 7 bases matching TRBD1. V shed 5 bases and J 5 bases; nucleotides not matched to a gene: 11. The germline V gene has CDR1 SNHLY and CDR2 FYNNEI. CDR3 size: 15 residues. The CDR3 reads CASSKQGFREETQYF. The CDR3 DNA reads as TGTGCCAGCAGTAAACAGGGGTTTCGAGAGGAGACCCAGTACTTC.

The chain combines TRBV5-1 with TRBJ2-5, with TRBD2 matching 8 bases. CDR1 is SGHRS, CDR2 YFSETQ, per germline. V lost 0 bases, J lost 5 bases, and 9 bases stayed unmatched. The CDR3 has 16 amino acids. As DNA, the CDR3 is TGCGCCAGCAGCTTGGCCGTCGCGGGAGGTGAGGAGACCCAGTACTTC. Protein product: CASSLAVAGGEETQYF.

This sequence joins TRBV11-2 and TRBJ2-7; the match to TRBD2 covers 9 bases. V lost 2 bases to trimming and J lost 0 bases; unmatched junction nucleotides: 2. The CDR3 sequence is 15 residues long. In germline, CDR1 is SGHAT, CDR2 FQNNGV. CDR3 in DNA: TGTGCCAGCAGCTTACTTAGCGGGAGCTCCTACGAGCAGTACTTC. This encodes CASSLLSGSSYEQYF.

The genes are TRBV27 and TRBJ2-1; no firm D call. V was clipped by 1 base and J by 0 bases, with 10 bases between them. Germline V lookup: CDR1 MNHEY, CDR2 SMNVEV (reference sequence). The CDR3 length is 16 residues. In nucleotides, the CDR3 is TGTGCCAGCAGTTTATACGGCGGTAGCTCCTACAATGAGCAGTTCTTC. Protein sequence: CASSLYGGSSYNEQFF.

V usage is TRBV28 and J usage is TRBJ2-5; D remains unclear. Germline-derived CDR1 and CDR2 are MDHEN and SYDVKM. The CDR3 loop spans 15 amino acids. Deletions cut 2 bases from V and 4 bases from J, with 14 bases between. CDR3 in amino acids: CASSLRRLRPETQYF. The CDR3, as DNA: TGTGCCAGCAGTTTAAGGAGACTCCGTCCAGAGACCCAGTACTTC. The variable domain in full, with the rest retrieved from reference TRBV28 and TRBJ2-5, is DVKVTQSSRYLVKRTGEKVFLECVQDMDHENMFWYRQDPGLGLRLIYFSYDVKMKEKGDIPEGYSVSREKKERFSLILESASTNQTSMYLCASSLRRLRPETQYFGPGTRLLVL.

This chain connects TRBV7-2 to TRBJ1-5; weak D call: TRBD1 (5 bases). CDR1 is SGHTA, CDR2 FQGNSA, per germline. The CDR3 is 15 amino acids. The V end lost 4 bases, the J end lost 2 bases, and 12 bases lay between the germline ends. CDR3 in amino acids: CASSSGVFGNQPQHF. The CDR3, as DNA: TGTGCCAGCAGCTCGGGGGTTTTTGGCAATCAGCCCCAGCATTTT.

This clone was counted a single time. This chain joins TRBV6-1 and TRBJ1-1; perhaps TRBD1 as D (5 bases). CDR3 length equals 15 residues. The germline V gene encodes CDR1 MNHNS and CDR2 SASEGT. The germline V and J ends were trimmed by 5 bases and 4 bases, with 17 bases remaining between them. In DNA form, the CDR3 reads TGTGCCAGCAGTACGGGACTACATCGAGGCACTGAAGCTTTCTTT. Its protein product is CASSTGLHRGTEAFF.

As regards this clone: A read error may produce the germline difference seen at one junction end. The chain is built from TRBV27 and TRBJ2-2; 9 nucleotides match TRBD1. The length of the CDR3 is 16 residues. Germline CDR1 reads MNHEY; CDR2 reads SMNVEV (reference sequence). The CDR3 DNA follows: TGTGCCAGCAGATTATCCGGGACAGGGTACACCGGGGAGCTGTTTTTT. It specifies CASRLSGTGYTGELFF.

The count of this clone is one. The V gene is TRBV27, the J gene TRBJ1-5; a weak D match, TRBD1 (5 bases). Germline assignment: CDR1 MNHEY and CDR2 SMNVEV (reference sequence). V dropped 5 bases and J dropped 0 bases, with 14 bases sitting between them. The CDR3 length is 16 residues. The chain's CDR3 is CASSPEVTASNQPQHF. The CDR3, as DNA: TGTGCCAGCAGTCCCGAGGTGACAGCTAGCAATCAGCCCCAGCATTTT.

The genes are TRBV18 and TRBJ2-7, with 11 bases matching TRBD2. CDR3 length: 16 residues. Losses at the gene ends were 0 bases for V and 2 bases for J; bases not matched to a gene: 3. The germline CDR1 and CDR2 sequences are KGHSH and LQKENI. CDR3 DNA: TGTGCCAGCTCACCACCTACTAGCGGGAGTCCCTACGAGCAGTACTTC. Amino acid sequence: CASSPPTSGSPYEQYF.

The chain carries TRBV14 and TRBJ1-2; TRBD1 might be the D (5 bases). Germline values: CDR1 SGHDN, CDR2 FVKESK. The CDR3 extends over 15 amino acids. V lost 4 bases, J lost 3 bases, and 15 bases lay in between. CDR3 bases: TGTGCCAGCAGCCTCAACCACAGGAGACACTATGGCTACACCTTC. Protein: CASSLNHRRHYGYTF.

A single count supports this clone. The genes are TRBV30 and TRBJ2-5; a weak D match, TRBD1 (6 bases). The germline V gene has CDR1 GTSNPN and CDR2 SVGIG (reference sequence). V lost 0 bases, J lost 2 bases, and 19 bases lay in between. CDR3 length: 17 amino acids. CDR3 in amino acids: CAWSVRSRGLIQETQYF. DNA for the CDR3: TGTGCCTGGAGTGTACGTTCCAGGGGTCTAATTCAAGAGACCCAGTACTTC.

The genes are TRBV29-1 and TRBJ2-2, with D tentatively TRBD2 (6 bases). V was shortened by 7 bases and J by 4 bases, with 22 bases between the two germline ends. Germline CDR1 and CDR2: SQVTM and ANQGSEA. This CDR3 has 16 amino acids. The CDR3 reads CSAAGRLGRSTGELFF. CDR3 sequence (DNA): TGCAGCGCCGCGGGGCGGTTGGGGCGCAGCACCGGGGAGCTGTTTTTT.

This clone was picked up a small number of times. The chain joins TRBV30 to TRBJ2-2, with D possibly being TRBD1 (5 bases). The germline V and J ends were trimmed by 4 bases and 2 bases, with 8 bases remaining between them. From germline, CDR1 is GTSNPN and CDR2 SVGIG (reference sequence). The length of the CDR3 is 13 residues. CDR3: CAWNRGNTGELFF. CDR3 in DNA: TGTGCCTGGAATAGGGGCAACACCGGGGAGCTGTTTTTT.

V and J are TRBV9 and TRBJ2-3, with 8 bases aligning to TRBD2. V trimming: 2 bases; J trimming: 0 bases; junction bases outside the gene matches: 14. Germline CDR1 SGDLS, CDR2 YYNGEE. The CDR3 is made up of 19 amino acids. The CDR3: CASSVGSGASGLSTDTQYF. CDR3 sequence (DNA): TGTGCCAGCAGCGTGGGGAGTGGGGCTAGCGGGCTTAGCACAGATACGCAGTATTTT.

This CDR3 is CASSILSGSGETQYF. The CDR3 DNA follows: TGTGCCAGTAGTATCCTGAGCGGGAGCGGGGAGACCCAGTACTTC. This chain links TRBV19 with TRBJ2-5, with 8 bases that match TRBD2. The CDR3 extends over 15 amino acids. Germline CDR1 reads LNHDA; CDR2 reads SQIVND (reference sequence). Trimming at V came to 3 bases and at J to 5 bases, leaving 8 bases not matched to a gene.

In DNA, the CDR3 is TGTGCCAGCAGTTTTGGGTCACTGGGGCCGCTAAACTATGGCTACACCTTC. Protein product: CASSFGSLGPLNYGYTF. The V call is TRBV28, the J call TRBJ1-2, with D possibly matching TRBD1 (5 bases). The CDR3 has 17 amino acids. V was shortened by 3 bases and J by 2 bases, with 19 bases between the two germline ends. CDR1 MDHEN and CDR2 SYDVKM come from the germline V gene.

CDR3 nucleotide sequence: TGTGCCAGCCGCCGACTAGCGGGAGGGGCAGATACGCAGTATTTT. Its protein product is CASRRLAGGADTQYF. The chain joins TRBV28 to TRBJ2-3, with 14 bases lining up with TRBD2. V shed 8 bases and J 4 bases; nucleotides not matched to a gene: 5. Germline CDR1 is MDHEN and CDR2 is SYDVKM. This CDR3 region has 15 residues.

The chain links TRBV14 to TRBJ1-5, with a possible D match to TRBD1 (5 bases). The V end was cut by 3 bases, the J end by 7 bases, with 10 bases between. This CDR3 is built from 13 residues. The germline gives CDR1 SGHDN, CDR2 FVKESK. Here the CDR3 DNA reads TGTGCCAGCAGCCATGGGGCCTCGCAGCCCCAGCATTTT. Translation: CASSHGASQPQHF.

The chain employs TRBV7-9 and TRBJ2-3; 8 nucleotides agree with TRBD1. The CDR3 loop spans 15 amino acids. V shed 4 bases and J 2 bases; nucleotides not matched to a gene: 5. The V gene's germline CDR1 is SEHNR and CDR2 FQNEAQ (reference sequence). The CDR3 loop reads CASSSQGGPTDTQYF. CDR3 DNA: TGTGCCAGCAGCTCACAGGGGGGCCCCACAGATACGCAGTATTTT.

This clone appeared a few times. The chain links TRBV5-1 to TRBJ2-7, with 12 bases identical to TRBD2. CDR3 size: 13 residues. The V gene end was trimmed by 0 bases and the J gene end by 9 bases; junction bases not matched to a gene: 1. The germline V gene encodes CDR1 SGHRS and CDR2 YFSETQ. The CDR3 coding sequence is TGCGCCAGCAGCTTGGGACTAGCGGGAGCGCAGTACTTC. This encodes CASSLGLAGAQYF.

V is TRBV19 and J is TRBJ2-7, with 9 bases that match TRBD2. This CDR3 is built from 14 residues. From germline, CDR1 is LNHDA and CDR2 SQIVND (reference sequence). V gave up 9 bases and J gave up 0 bases; unmatched junction bases: 6. CDR3 loop: CASREREASYEQYF. As DNA, the CDR3 is TGTGCCAGCAGGGAGCGGGAGGCCTCCTACGAGCAGTACTTC. Drawing the rest from reference TRBV19 and TRBJ2-7, the complete variable domain is DGGITQSPKYLFRKEGQNVTLSCEQNLNHDAMYWYRQDPGQGLRLIYYSQIVNDFQKGDIAEGYSVSREKKESFPLTVTSAQKNPTAFYLCASREREASYEQYFGPGTRLTVT.

This clone was observed once. V and J are TRBV6-1 and TRBJ1-4; 7 positions match TRBD1. With 4 bases clipped from V and 3 bases from J, the junction kept 5 bases outside the gene matches. The CDR3 consists of 15 residues. The V gene's germline CDR1 is MNHNS and CDR2 SASEGT. CDR3 region: CASSAQGEANEKLFF. The CDR3 DNA is TGTGCCAGCAGTGCCCAGGGGGAGGCTAATGAAAAACTGTTTTTT.

This sequence joins TRBV6-1 and TRBJ2-6, with D possibly matching TRBD2 (5 bases). Germline V lookup: CDR1 MNHNS, CDR2 SASEGT. V lost 3 bases and J 2 bases, leaving 8 bases between the germline ends. The length of the CDR3 is 15 residues. The CDR3 DNA reads TGTGCCAGCAGTGATGAGGGCGCTGGGGCCAACGTCCTGACTTTC. Amino acid sequence: CASSDEGAGANVLTF.

This chain links TRBV10-3 with TRBJ2-5, with D possibly being TRBD2 (5 bases). The CDR3 has 12 amino acids. Germline V CDR1 and CDR2: ENHRY, SYGVKD. Trimming stripped 8 bases from V and 2 bases from J, with 9 bases between. The CDR3 DNA reads TGTGCCATCTTTTCGGGACAAGAGACCCAGTACTTC. It specifies CAIFSGQETQYF.

The CDR3 DNA follows: TGCGCCAGCAGGCCGGGACAGGGGGCGGCCTACGAGCAGTACTTC. This translates into CASRPGQGAAYEQYF. The genes are TRBV5-1 and TRBJ2-7; 12 bases fit TRBD1. V lost 5 bases to trimming and J lost 2 bases; unmatched junction nucleotides: 5. The length of the CDR3 is 15 residues. CDR1 is SGHRS, CDR2 YFSETQ, per germline.